Presented here are 32 T cell receptor beta chains from one specimen sequenced in a study of early T cells in non-severe SARS-CoV-2 infection. TCRdb re-derived calls from the 5' RACE reads in MiXCR, one entry per CDR3 protein. The sample lists around 110,000 distinct CDR3 sequences, over 8.5% seen once, with approximately 7.3% in the top ten. Sequences were obtained from whole blood. These receptors were taken from an adult who was a healthcare worker with PCR-confirmed SARS-CoV-2 infection or an uninfected control (not recorded which).

This clonotype was recorded at least ten times. The chain uses TRBV30 and TRBJ2-3; D is possibly TRBD1 (6 bases). The CDR3 sequence is 13 residues long. CDR1 and CDR2 (germline): GTSNPN, SVGIG (reference sequence). The germline V and J ends were trimmed by 0 bases and 4 bases, with 8 bases remaining between them. The CDR3 loop reads CAWSVHRADTQYF. The DNA for the CDR3 is TGTGCCTGGAGTGTACACAGGGCAGATACGCAGTATTTT.

This clonotype was detected a few times. The chain links TRBV29-1 to TRBJ2-1; TRBD1 matches at 10 bases. The CDR3 sequence is 15 residues long. V was clipped by 7 bases and J by 7 bases; unmatched bases: 13. The germline V gene encodes CDR1 SQVTM and CDR2 ANQGSEA. The chain's CDR3 is CSAQSPGTGENEQFF. The CDR3, as DNA: TGCAGCGCCCAGAGCCCCGGGACAGGGGAAAATGAGCAGTTCTTC.

The rearrangement joins TRBV10-3 to TRBJ2-3, with a weak D call TRBD2 (7 bases). V lost 8 bases and J lost 2, with 17 bases in between. Per the germline V gene, CDR1 is ENHRY and CDR2 is SYGVKD. The CDR3 runs to 15 residues. The CDR3 is CAIRGAGRPTDTQYF. In DNA, the CDR3 is TGTGCCATCCGGGGGGCGGGAAGGCCCACAGATACGCAGTATTTT.

This clonotype was detected only a few times. This chain links TRBV29-1 with TRBJ2-7, with unresolved D. This CDR3 contains 12 residues. The germline gives CDR1 SQVTM, CDR2 ANQGSEA. V was cut by 3 bases and J by 3 bases, with 9 bases left in between. The CDR3 DNA sequence: TGCAGCGTTGAGGGCGGATACTACGAGCAGTACTTC. Translated, it gives CSVEGGYYEQYF.

This clonotype was seen only a few times. The V gene is TRBV9, the J gene TRBJ2-3, with a tentative D call TRBD2 (6 bases). Trimming cost V 6 bases and J 0 bases, with 14 bases left between them. The germline V gene has CDR1 SGDLS and CDR2 YYNGEE. The CDR3 has 15 amino acids. DNA of the CDR3: TGTGCCAGCACTACTTCGGGAGCGAGCACAGATACGCAGTATTTT. Translated: CASTTSGASTDTQYF.

This clonotype was detected ten times or more. The V and J genes are TRBV3-1 and TRBJ2-1, with TRBD2 identical over 13 bases. The CDR3 contains 14 residues. After removal of 4 bases from V and 10 bases from J, the junction contained 4 bases not matched to a gene. Germline V CDR1 and CDR2: LGHDT, YNNKEL (reference sequence). CDR3 sequence: CASSPGLAGEEQFF. CDR3 bases: TGTGCCAGCAGCCCTGGACTAGCGGGGGAAGAGCAGTTCTTC.

This clonotype was seen at least ten times. The CDR3 DNA sequence: TGCGCCAGCAGCCAAGAGAAGTTTGGGACAGATACGCAGTATTTT. Encoded protein: CASSQEKFGTDTQYF. The V and J genes are TRBV4-3 and TRBJ2-3, with D hard to call. The length of the CDR3 is 15 residues. Per the germline V gene, CDR1 is LGHNA and CDR2 is YSLEER. The V end was cut by 0 bases, the J end by 3 bases, with 10 bases between.

In its sample, this clonotype was seen many times. The chain uses TRBV29-1 and TRBJ2-5; maybe TRBD1 (6 bases). Germline-derived CDR1 and CDR2 are SQVTM and ANQGSEA. Trimming shortened V by 7 bases and J by 5 bases, and 17 bases separated the two germline ends. The CDR3 consists of 13 residues. The CDR3 loop reads CSGCRDIQETQYF. The CDR3 DNA reads as TGCAGCGGATGCCGGGACATACAGGAGACCCAGTACTTC.

This clonotype was detected ten times or more. The chain recombines TRBV19 with TRBJ2-1; tentative D call: TRBD2 (5 bases). V was trimmed by 3 bases and J by 7 bases, leaving 10 bases between them. Germline loops: CDR1 LNHDA, CDR2 SQIVND (reference sequence). There are 13 residues in the CDR3. DNA for the CDR3: TGTGCCAGTAGTATCCTAGCAGGAAATGAGCAGTTCTTC. Its protein product is CASSILAGNEQFF.

This clonotype was counted ten times or more. The rearrangement uses TRBV6-1 and TRBJ2-1, with 8 bases lining up with TRBD2. Germline CDR1 MNHNS, CDR2 SASEGT. V shed 3 bases and J 10 bases; nucleotides not matched to a gene: 17. This CDR3 spans 17 amino acids. In DNA, the CDR3 is TGTGCCAGCAGTGACCCCCTCTGGGTAGCGGGACCACAAGAGCAGTTCTTC. This gives the protein CASSDPLWVAGPQEQFF.

There are many counts of this clonotype. The chain uses TRBV24-1 and TRBJ1-2; D is ambiguous. The CDR3 extends over 16 amino acids. Per germline, CDR1 KGHDR and CDR2 SFDVKD. Trimming stripped 4 bases from V and 8 bases from J, with 22 bases between. CDR3 nucleotide sequence: TGTGCCACCAGTGAATCAAGCCTCCAACGCTTGGGCGGCTACACCTTC. Its protein is CATSESSLQRLGGYTF.

The chain combines TRBV7-8 with TRBJ2-7; 10 bases are shared with TRBD2. Germline CDR1 is SGHVS and CDR2 is FQNEAQ. This CDR3 comprises 16 residues. Losses at the gene ends were 5 bases for V and 0 bases for J; bases not matched to a gene: 7. The CDR3 region has the DNA TGTGCCAGCAGCCATGAGCGGGAGGGGAGCTCCTACGAGCAGTACTTC. Its protein is CASSHEREGSSYEQYF.

This clonotype occurred a few times. V and J are TRBV14 and TRBJ2-6; 14 bases map to TRBD2. Germline lookup yields CDR1 SGHDN and CDR2 FVKESK. V shed 3 bases, J shed 1 base, and the junction held 8 bases outside the gene matches. The length of the CDR3 is 20 residues. The CDR3 loop is CASSQTSGRAKGSGANVLTF. Written as DNA, the CDR3 is TGTGCCAGCAGCCAGACTAGCGGGAGGGCCAAGGGATCTGGGGCCAACGTCCTGACTTTC.

This clonotype was seen a handful of times. V is TRBV28 and J is TRBJ2-1; maybe TRBD1 (6 bases). CDR1 is MDHEN and CDR2 is SYDVKM in the germline V gene. V was clipped by 7 bases and J by 1 base, with 8 bases between them. This CDR3 comprises 13 residues. The CDR3 nucleotides read TGTGCCAGCACAGGGGAATCCTACAATGAGCAGTTCTTC. This gives the protein CASTGESYNEQFF.

This clonotype was recorded at least ten times. The gene calls are TRBV3-1 and TRBJ1-1, with 8 bases that match TRBD1. The V gene end was trimmed by 4 bases and the J gene end by 11 bases; junction bases not matched to a gene: 6. This CDR3 is built from 12 residues. Germline V lookup: CDR1 LGHDT, CDR2 YNNKEL (reference sequence). The CDR3 loop reads CASSPGGGAAFF. For the CDR3, the DNA is TGTGCCAGCAGCCCAGGGGGCGGGGCGGCTTTCTTT.

The chain links TRBV10-3 to TRBJ2-3, with 8 bases fitting TRBD2. Germline lookup yields CDR1 ENHRY and CDR2 SYGVKD. V lost 3 bases to trimming and J lost 5 bases; unmatched junction nucleotides: 10. The CDR3 sequence is 16 residues long. DNA for the CDR3: TGTGCCATCAGTGACCCCGTGGCGGGAGGCGAAGATACGCAGTATTTT. This codes for CAISDPVAGGEDTQYF.

This chain uses TRBV12-3 or TRBV12-4 with TRBJ2-3; TRBD2 aligns across 10 bases. The CDR3 loop spans 18 amino acids. Unmatched junction bases numbered 10, after V lost 1 base and J lost 3 bases. The CDR3 reads CASSLGGAGGPLTDTQYF. The DNA for the CDR3 is TGTGCCAGCAGTTTAGGTGGAGCGGGAGGGCCCCTAACAGATACGCAGTATTTT.

This clonotype was seen more than once but under ten times. The chain combines TRBV4-3 with TRBJ2-1, with TRBD2 matching 8 bases. The CDR3 length is 19 residues. Germline V gives CDR1 LGHNA, CDR2 YSLEER. Trimming cost V 4 bases and J 6 bases; bases outside gene matches: 20. The CDR3 sequence: CASSPEPSGSLAGVNEQFF. The DNA of the CDR3 is TGCGCCAGCAGCCCCGAACCCAGCGGCAGCCTAGCGGGCGTCAATGAGCAGTTCTTC.

This clonotype was seen a few times. The rearrangement joins TRBV28 to TRBJ2-3; 7 positions agree with TRBD2. Looked up from germline, CDR1 is MDHEN and CDR2 is SYDVKM. The V segment lost 5 bases and the J segment 8 bases; nucleotides outside the gene matches: 7. CDR3 length equals 13 residues. The CDR3 bases are TGTGCCAGCAGTCGCGGGAGAACGGGTACGCAGTATTTT. Translated: CASSRGRTGTQYF.

Details on this clonotype: A much larger clone sits a single nucleotide away, making a read error possible. The gene calls are TRBV10-3 and TRBJ2-3; D gene uncertain. CDR1 is ENHRY, CDR2 SYGVKD, per germline. V lost 2 bases and J lost 6, with 6 bases in between. The CDR3 is made up of 12 amino acids. Here the CDR3 DNA reads TGTGCCATCAGTGAGATCCTGGATACGCAGTATTTT. Protein sequence: CAISEILDTQYF.

This clonotype was detected only a few times. This chain joins TRBV4-1 and TRBJ1-4, with D unclear. The germline gives CDR1 MGHRA, CDR2 YSYEKL. The V end was cut by 0 bases, the J end by 5 bases, with 4 bases between. This CDR3 is built from 13 residues. The CDR3 region has the DNA TGCGCCAGCAGCCAAGACAGAAATGAAAAACTGTTTTTT. Translating gives CASSQDRNEKLFF.

The rearrangement links TRBV28 to TRBJ2-5, with D unresolved. V lost 0 bases and J lost 9, with 11 bases in between. Germline values: CDR1 MDHEN, CDR2 SYDVKM. This CDR3 is built from 13 residues. The CDR3 nucleotides are TGTGCCAGCAGTTTATGGGCAGTTAAGGCCCAGTACTTC. Residues: CASSLWAVKAQYF. The entire variable domain, with the rest obtained from reference TRBV28 and TRBJ2-5, is as follows: DVKVTQSSRYLVKRTGEKVFLECVQDMDHENMFWYRQDPGLGLRLIYFSYDVKMKEKGDIPEGYSVSREKKERFSLILESASTNQTSMYLCASSLWAVKAQYFGPGTRLLVL.

The gene calls are TRBV29-1 and TRBJ1-1; the match to TRBD1 covers 8 bases. Unmatched junction bases numbered 13, after V lost 8 bases and J lost 8 bases. This CDR3 comprises 13 residues. The germline gives CDR1 SQVTM, CDR2 ANQGSEA. This chain's CDR3 is CSTQIQGAAEAFF. The CDR3 DNA follows: TGCAGCACCCAGATTCAGGGGGCGGCCGAAGCTTTCTTT. The full variable domain, completed using reference TRBV29-1 and TRBJ1-1, is SAVISQKPSRDICQRGTSLTIQCQVDSQVTMMFWYRQQPGQSLTLIATANQGSEATYESGFVIDKFPISRPNLTFSTLTVSNMSPEDSSIYLCSTQIQGAAEAFFGQGTRLTVV.

This clonotype was picked up a small number of times. The chain has TRBV12-3 or TRBV12-4 and TRBJ1-5; unclear D gene. This CDR3 is built from 15 residues. Trimming took off 4 bases at V and 2 bases at J, with 12 bases between the two ends. The CDR3 region has the DNA TGTGCCAGCAGTTCACCCCCAGGAGGCAATCAGCCCCAGCATTTT. The encoded protein is CASSSPPGGNQPQHF.

V is TRBV9 and J is TRBJ2-7; possible D gene TRBD1, 5 bases. In germline, CDR1 is SGDLS, CDR2 YYNGEE. The CDR3 runs to 14 residues. The V and J ends lost 2 bases and 2 bases respectively, with 11 bases between them. The CDR3 nucleotides read TGTGCCAGCAGCGTGGGGCTAGTTCCCTACGAGCAGTACTTC. It is translated as CASSVGLVPYEQYF.

This clonotype was seen more than once but under ten times. V gene TRBV28 combines with J gene TRBJ2-7, with D maybe TRBD2 (6 bases). Germline V lookup: CDR1 MDHEN, CDR2 SYDVKM. V was pared by 1 base and J by 7 bases, with 8 bases between. The CDR3 is made up of 12 amino acids. The CDR3 bases are TGTGCCAGCAGTTTATCCGCGGGGGAGCAGTACTTC. As protein: CASSLSAGEQYF.

In its sample, this clonotype was seen many times. The CDR3 DNA sequence: TGTGCCAGTAGTACCACAATAGCGGGAGGGTTCCGTGAGCAGTTCTTC. Translated: CASSTTIAGGFREQFF. The chain is built from TRBV19 and TRBJ2-1; TRBD2 matches 11 bases. The trim removed 4 bases at V and 9 bases at J, leaving 11 bases unmatched. Per germline, CDR1 LNHDA and CDR2 SQIVND (reference sequence). This CDR3 contains 16 residues.

This clonotype was detected a few times. The V and J genes are TRBV25-1 and TRBJ2-1, with 9 bases matching TRBD2. Trimming removed 1 base from V and 8 bases from J; junction bases left unmatched: 6. From germline, CDR1 is MGHDK and CDR2 SYGVNS. The CDR3 loop spans 15 amino acids. The CDR3 sequence is CASSEFAGGPDEQFF. The CDR3 nucleotides are TGTGCCAGCAGTGAATTTGCGGGAGGGCCGGATGAGCAGTTCTTC.

The V call is TRBV7-9, the J call TRBJ2-7; weak D call: TRBD2 (5 bases). The V end was cut by 5 bases, the J end by 5 bases, with 19 bases between. Germline V gives CDR1 SEHNR, CDR2 FQNEAQ (reference sequence). The CDR3 is 15 amino acids. DNA of the CDR3: TGTGCCAGCAGCCGGTCGACTATCCTGACCGACGAGCAGTACTTC. This sequence encodes CASSRSTILTDEQYF.

This clonotype was seen a few times. The rearrangement joins TRBV5-6 to TRBJ2-3; D may be TRBD2 (5 bases). The CDR3 length is 14 residues. V was pared by 3 bases and J by 2 bases, with 10 bases between. Looked up from germline, CDR1 is SGHDT and CDR2 is YYEEEE. The CDR3 loop reads CASSSTDSTDTQYF. DNA for the CDR3: TGTGCCAGCAGCTCAACGGACTCCACAGATACGCAGTATTTT.

Turning to this clonotype: At one end, the junction sequence differs from germline, possibly due to a read error. V and J are TRBV7-6 and TRBJ2-7; no clear D gene. The CDR3 is made up of 13 amino acids. Looked up from germline, CDR1 is SGHVS and CDR2 is FNYEAQ. CDR3 loop: CASSPEDAYEQNF. Written as DNA, the CDR3 is TGTGCCAGCAGCCCTGAGGACGCCTACGAGCAGAACTTC.

This clonotype was detected a few times. The chain is built from TRBV6-5 and TRBJ2-2; D is unresolved. The CDR3 is made up of 13 amino acids. From germline, CDR1 is MNHEY and CDR2 SVGAGI. With 4 bases removed from V and 3 bases from J, the gap between germline ends came to 6 bases. The CDR3 DNA follows: TGTGCCAGCAGTTCCCCATACACCGGGGAGCTGTTTTTT. Translating gives CASSSPYTGELFF.